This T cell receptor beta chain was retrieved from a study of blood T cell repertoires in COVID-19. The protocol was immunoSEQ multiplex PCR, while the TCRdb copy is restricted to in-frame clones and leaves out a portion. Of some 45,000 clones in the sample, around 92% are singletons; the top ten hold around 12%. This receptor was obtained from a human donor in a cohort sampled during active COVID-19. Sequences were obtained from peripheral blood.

CDR3 in DNA: TGTGCCAGCAGCGTATCTAGCGGGGGGTGGTACGAGCAGTACTTC. It is translated as CASSVSSGGWYEQYF. This chain connects TRBV9 to TRBJ2-7, with 11 bases lining up with TRBD2. The CDR3 sequence is 15 residues long. Trimming at V came to 1 base and at J to 4 bases, leaving 4 bases not matched to a gene. Germline assignment: CDR1 SGDLS and CDR2 YYNGEE.